A selection of T cell receptor beta chains follows, all from one sample in a study of T-cell reconstitution after alpha-beta-depleted transplantation in children. TCRdb ran MiXCR on the PCR reads and lists one entry per CDR3 protein. The sample holds more than 250,000 distinct CDR3 sequences, over 8% seen once. Specimen: PBMCs from the stem cell graft donor, collected from the stem cell graft. The receptors come from a human donor who donated a stem cell graft to a child with SCID. CDR3s include the opening cysteine and the closing phenylalanine or tryptophan. Each record gives: V gene, clone size, J gene, CDR3 length, D gene, CDR3 DNA, CDR3 protein. The D gene is left open where the match is weak. The listing skips clone size in some rows; elsewhere it reads once, few, many or a size class.

v_call: TRBV10-2
clone_size: NA
j_call: TRBJ1-1
cdr3_length: 12
d_call: NA
cdr3_nt: TGCGCCAGCAGTTTCTCGGCAGGGGAAGCTTTCTTT
cdr3_aa: CASSFSAGEAFF

v_call: TRBV4-1
clone_size: NA
j_call: TRBJ1-5
cdr3_length: 14
d_call: NA
cdr3_nt: TGCGCCAGCAGCCAAGAGCCAGGCGATCAGCCCCAGCATTTT
cdr3_aa: CASSQEPGDQPQHF

v_call: TRBV12-3/TRBV12-4
clone_size: NA
j_call: TRBJ1-1
cdr3_length: 14
d_call: NA
cdr3_nt: TGTGCCAGCAACCCCAACGCCGGTAACACTGAAGCTTTCTTT
cdr3_aa: CASNPNAGNTEAFF

v_call: TRBV20-1
clone_size: few
j_call: TRBJ2-5
cdr3_length: 16
d_call: TRBD1
cdr3_nt: TGCAGTGCTAGAGACCCCGGGACAGGGTTTTCCGAGACCCAGTACTTC
cdr3_aa: CSARDPGTGFSETQYF

v_call: TRBV20-1
clone_size: NA
j_call: TRBJ1-5
cdr3_length: 15
d_call: NA
cdr3_nt: TGCAGTGCTAGTACTGGACAAATAAGCAATCAGCCCCAGCATTTT
cdr3_aa: CSASTGQISNQPQHF

v_call: TRBV5-1
clone_size: NA
j_call: TRBJ2-1
cdr3_length: 15
d_call: TRBD2
cdr3_nt: TGCGCCAGCAGCTTCATAGCGGGGATGAACAATGAGCAGTTCTTC
cdr3_aa: CASSFIAGMNNEQFF

v_call: TRBV7-9
clone_size: NA
j_call: TRBJ1-1
cdr3_length: 11
d_call: NA
cdr3_nt: TGTGCCAGCAGCTCGGACCGGAACAAGTTCTTT
cdr3_aa: CASSSDRNKFF

v_call: TRBV4-2
clone_size: NA
j_call: TRBJ1-3
cdr3_length: 16
d_call: NA
cdr3_nt: TGTGCCAGCAGCCAAGGGGCCGGGAACTCTGGAAACACCATATATTTT
cdr3_aa: CASSQGAGNSGNTIYF

v_call: TRBV6-5
clone_size: NA
j_call: TRBJ1-2
cdr3_length: 16
d_call: TRBD1
cdr3_nt: TGTGCCAGCACATCAGGCGGGACAGGGTTTTCCTATGGCTACACCTTC
cdr3_aa: CASTSGGTGFSYGYTF

v_call: TRBV12-3/TRBV12-4
clone_size: few
j_call: TRBJ2-1
cdr3_length: 16
d_call: NA
cdr3_nt: TGTGCCAGCAGCTCCCCTACTCGTCCCGCGATGAATGAGCAGTTCTTC
cdr3_aa: CASSSPTRPAMNEQFF